One TCR beta chain is described in this entry. What it binds is unknown. Profiling relied on immunoSEQ multiplex PCR, and the TCRdb table lists in-frame clones only, not all of them. The sample comprises 130,000 to 150,000 clones, roughly 90% of which are singletons, and about 6% rests with the top ten. The data belong to a study of T cell responses to AZD1222 COVID-19 vaccine. The wider study: Recipients boosted at about 4 weeks or about 12 weeks are pooled.

Overall study findings and caveats: Seropositivity was recorded at baseline in only six AZD1222 recipients. White British ancestry dominated among donors, who included more females, and clonal diversity was possibly underestimated. Per reports, nearly half of all spike-specific TCRs target regions that are unmutated in variants.

V was trimmed by 4 bases and J by 0 bases, leaving 15 bases between them. Germline CDR1 and CDR2: MDHEN and SYDVKM. The CDR3 runs 16 residues. The sample here was peripheral blood, taken on day 0 of AZD1222 vaccination. The chain recombines TRBV28 with TRBJ1-1; a weak D match, TRBD1 (5 bases). The receptor comes from an adult in good health. DNA for the CDR3: TGTGCCAGCAGTTCCCCCGGGGCCTACATGAACACTGAAGCTTTCTTT. Translated, it gives CASSSPGAYMNTEAFF.